The 21 T cell receptor beta chains below all came from one sample that was sequenced in a study of T cell repertoires in cytomegalovirus infection. One entry per CDR3 protein, called by TCRdb with MiXCR from the reads. Counted here are approximately 730,000 distinct CDR3 sequences, 30% to 40% occurring once; the ten biggest clones make up over 15%. What these receptors recognize is not known. The material was cultured PBMCs, obtained from culture after CMV antigen stimulation. Receptor source: a human donor in good health (CMV status not recorded). Some clones in this sample may be carry-over from other donors' samples.

The sample holds many counts of this clonotype. This chain links TRBV11-2 with TRBJ2-5; D may be TRBD1 (5 bases). This CDR3 has 16 amino acids. The germline gives CDR1 SGHAT, CDR2 FQNNGV. With 1 base removed from V and 5 bases from J, the gap between germline ends came to 17 bases. The CDR3 bases are TGTGCCAGCAGCTTAGTGGTAGTCTCCAGACAGGAGACCCAGTACTTC. This sequence encodes CASSLVVVSRQETQYF.

The chain carries TRBV7-2 and TRBJ2-5, with a weak D call TRBD2 (5 bases). CDR1 is SGHTA and CDR2 is FQGNSA in the germline V gene. The CDR3 consists of 15 residues. Trimming removed 2 bases from V and 4 bases from J, with 14 bases in between. The CDR3 reads CASSLTWELPETQYF. The DNA for the CDR3 is TGTGCCAGCAGCTTAACGTGGGAGCTCCCAGAGACCCAGTACTTC.

The chain recombines TRBV5-6 with TRBJ1-6, with 7 bases matching TRBD1. Trimming cost V 2 bases and J 7 bases; bases outside gene matches: 12. Germline values: CDR1 SGHDT, CDR2 YYEEEE. This CDR3 region has 17 residues. The CDR3 here is CASSFRTGQPRNSPLHF. The DNA of the CDR3 is TGTGCCAGCAGCTTCAGAACGGGACAGCCGAGGAATTCACCCCTCCACTTT.

This clonotype has just a few counts. This chain joins TRBV7-9 and TRBJ2-1, with TRBD2 matching 7 bases. The length of the CDR3 is 17 residues. Germline V gives CDR1 SEHNR, CDR2 FQNEAQ (reference sequence). V shed 6 bases, J shed 0 bases, and the junction held 11 bases outside the gene matches. The CDR3 bases are TGTGCCAGCAGGCCTCGCGCAAGCGGGATCTCCTACAATGAGCAGTTCTTC. Encoded protein: CASRPRASGISYNEQFF.

The table lists this clonotype with a few counts. V is TRBV20-1 and J is TRBJ1-5; 9 bases are a match to TRBD1. V gave up 4 bases and J gave up 4 bases; unmatched junction bases: 2. This CDR3 has 13 residues. Germline V gene lookup returns CDR1 DFQATT and CDR2 SNEGSKA (reference sequence). The CDR3 sequence: CSATGTGNQPQHF. For the CDR3, the DNA is TGCAGTGCTACCGGGACAGGGAATCAGCCCCAGCATTTT.

The chain carries TRBV7-6 and TRBJ2-2, with D perhaps TRBD1 (7 bases). Germline CDR1 SGHVS, CDR2 FNYEAQ. V was pared by 5 bases and J by 5 bases, with 15 bases between. There are 15 residues in the CDR3. As DNA, the CDR3 is TGTGCCAGCAGCGGGAGGACAGGCAGGACCGGGGAGCTGTTTTTT. The encoded protein is CASSGRTGRTGELFF.

The table lists this clonotype with a few counts. V and J are TRBV7-2 and TRBJ2-3, with D possibly being TRBD2 (6 bases). Germline CDR1 reads SGHTA; CDR2 reads FQGNSA. With 3 bases removed from V and 8 bases from J, the gap between germline ends came to 18 bases. This CDR3 has 15 residues. CDR3 nucleotides: TGTGCCAGCAGCTTGGCGACCGGGGGAGTGGGTACGCAGTATTTT. Translated, it gives CASSLATGGVGTQYF.

This clonotype was recorded at least ten times. The gene calls are TRBV7-2 and TRBJ2-3; D uncertain. V was clipped by 4 bases and J by 6 bases, with 11 bases between them. From germline, CDR1 is SGHTA and CDR2 FQGNSA. The CDR3 covers 13 residues. CDR3 loop: CASSSQTGDTQYF. The CDR3, as DNA: TGTGCCAGCAGCTCTCAGACTGGCGATACGCAGTATTTT.

The rearrangement joins TRBV10-1 to TRBJ1-5; the D is unclear. Germline V lookup: CDR1 WNHNN, CDR2 SYGVQD (reference sequence). This CDR3 has 14 amino acids. Trimming shortened V by 7 bases and J by 1 base, and 11 bases separated the two germline ends. CDR3 nucleotides: TGCGCCAGCATGGAAGGACGGAGCAATCAGCCCCAGCATTTT. Its protein is CASMEGRSNQPQHF.

The V gene is TRBV28, the J gene TRBJ1-6; no firm D call. V was cut by 3 bases and J by 5 bases, with 11 bases left in between. Germline V gene lookup returns CDR1 MDHEN and CDR2 SYDVKM. This CDR3 comprises 15 residues. The CDR3 loop is CASSFGDPDNSPLHF. The CDR3 nucleotides are TGTGCCAGCAGTTTCGGGGATCCGGATAATTCACCCCTCCACTTT.

The table lists this clonotype with a few counts. The gene calls are TRBV11-2 and TRBJ1-1; D gene uncertain. There are 16 residues in the CDR3. Germline V gene lookup returns CDR1 SGHAT and CDR2 FQNNGV. The V end lost 1 base, the J end lost 6 bases, and 18 bases lay between the germline ends. The CDR3 here is CASSLGTPAGFAEAFF. CDR3 DNA sequence: TGTGCCAGCAGCTTAGGGACCCCGGCGGGGTTCGCTGAAGCTTTCTTT.

The chain is built from TRBV20-1 and TRBJ2-3; D is perhaps TRBD2 (6 bases). V shed 4 bases and J shed 0 bases, with 8 bases lying between them. This CDR3 is 13 amino acids long. Germline values: CDR1 DFQATT, CDR2 SNEGSKA (reference sequence). CDR3 DNA: TGCAGTGCTATTGGGACTAGCACAGATACGCAGTATTTT. Protein: CSAIGTSTDTQYF.

The sample holds a few counts of this clonotype. V and J are TRBV5-4 and TRBJ1-2; 7 bases map to TRBD1. From germline, CDR1 is SGHNT and CDR2 YYREEE (reference sequence). J lost 4 bases, V lost 4 bases, and 13 bases had no gene match. The CDR3 is made up of 16 amino acids. CDR3 residues: CASSPPPGQMSYGYTF. CDR3 DNA: TGTGCCAGCAGCCCACCCCCGGGACAGATGAGCTATGGCTACACCTTC.

The V and J genes are TRBV6-6 and TRBJ2-7, with TRBD2 identical over 8 bases. The CDR3 contains 17 residues. V shed 2 bases and J 4 bases; nucleotides not matched to a gene: 13. Germline CDR1 and CDR2: MNHNY and SVGAGI (reference sequence). CDR3 region: CASSYAPGGGLRYEQYF. In DNA, the CDR3 is TGTGCCAGCAGTTACGCCCCGGGCGGGGGGCTGAGGTACGAGCAGTACTTC.

The chain links TRBV6-5 to TRBJ1-6, with D hard to call. Looked up from germline, CDR1 is MNHEY and CDR2 is SVGAGI. V was trimmed by 7 bases and J by 6 bases, leaving 13 bases between them. This CDR3 has 14 amino acids. CDR3: CASTPTWGNSPLHF. In DNA form, the CDR3 reads TGTGCCAGCACCCCAACCTGGGGTAATTCACCCCTCCACTTT.

The chain recombines TRBV6-5 with TRBJ2-2; 8 bases are a match to TRBD1. After removal of 2 bases from V and 2 bases from J, the junction contained 4 bases not matched to a gene. This CDR3 is built from 16 residues. Germline V lookup: CDR1 MNHEY, CDR2 SVGAGI. The CDR3: CASSYLQGANTGELFF. The CDR3, as DNA: TGTGCCAGCAGTTACCTTCAGGGGGCTAACACCGGGGAGCTGTTTTTT.

The V and J genes are TRBV7-2 and TRBJ2-5; no reliable D call. Trimming left V 0 bases short and J 4 bases short, with 9 bases between. Germline V gives CDR1 SGHTA, CDR2 FQGNSA. This CDR3 is 14 amino acids long. The chain's CDR3 is CASSLAHLSETQYF. The CDR3 region has the DNA TGTGCCAGCAGCTTAGCGCATTTGTCAGAGACCCAGTACTTC.

The chain is built from TRBV7-9 and TRBJ1-1, with 7 bases lining up with TRBD1. The CDR3 contains 16 residues. The ends lost 3 bases at V and 5 bases at J; junction bases unmatched: 12. The germline V gene has CDR1 SEHNR and CDR2 FQNEAQ (reference sequence). The DNA of the CDR3 is TGTGCCAGCAGCTTTATTCCCCGACAGGGATGGACTGAAGCTTTCTTT. Its translation: CASSFIPRQGWTEAFF.

J is TRBJ2-6 and V is TRBV7-9, with D possibly being TRBD1 or TRBD2 (5 bases each). The CDR3 consists of 17 residues. Germline values: CDR1 SEHNR, CDR2 FQNEAQ (reference sequence). Trimming left V 3 bases short and J 0 bases short, with 12 bases between. CDR3 coding DNA: TGTGCCAGCAGCTTTGGGGGAAGCAGCTCTGGGGCCAACGTCCTGACTTTC. This encodes CASSFGGSSSGANVLTF.

The sample holds a few counts of this clonotype. The rearrangement joins TRBV7-6 to TRBJ1-5, with D unclear. There are 17 residues in the CDR3. Germline CDR1 reads SGHVS; CDR2 reads FNYEAQ. Deletions cut 2 bases from V and 1 base from J, with 15 bases between. CDR3 sequence (DNA): TGTGCCAGCAGCTTACGGATGGCCAGCTCCAGCAATCAGCCCCAGCATTTT. Protein product: CASSLRMASSSNQPQHF. Complete variable domain (other parts from reference TRBV7-6 and TRBJ1-5): GAGVSQSPRYKVTKRGQDVALRCDPISGHVSLYWYRQALGQGPEFLTYFNYEAQQDKSGLPNDRFSAERPEGSISTLTIQRTEQRDSAMYRCASSLRMASSSNQPQHFGDGTRLSIL.

This clonotype was seen more than once but under ten times. This chain joins TRBV7-4 and TRBJ1-6; perhaps TRBD1 as D (5 bases). Trimming pared 5 bases from V and 9 bases from J, leaving 11 bases between. This CDR3 has 13 residues. From germline, CDR1 is SGHVT and CDR2 SQSDAQ. This CDR3 reads CASSPGGVSPLHF. The CDR3 DNA reads as TGTGCCAGCAGCCCTGGGGGGGTTTCACCCCTCCACTTT.